The 2 T cell receptor beta chains reported below all come from one sample, sequenced in a study of T cell repertoires in aging, cancer and after chemotherapy. A mixed TRB-A/B primer pool amplified rearranged TRB by multiplex touch-down PCR. TCRdb itself ran the multiplex PCR reads through MiXCR, one entry per CDR3 protein. The data show about 1,800 distinct CDR3 sequences, about 30% seen once. Amplification of TCR beta used genomic DNA extracted from peripheral blood. The sample taken for sequencing was blood. The receptors come from a human donor with a solid tumor.

The chain couples TRBV20-1 to TRBJ1-1; no clear D. This CDR3 spans 12 amino acids. Trimming removed 6 bases at V and 4 bases at J, with 12 bases between. Per the germline V gene, CDR1 is DFQATT and CDR2 is SNEGSKA (reference sequence). The CDR3 region has the DNA TGCAGTGCCCCCGTGGAGGGCACTGAAGCTTTCTTT. It encodes CSAPVEGTEAFF.

This clonotype was recorded a few times. The chain recombines TRBV7-2 with TRBJ1-2; 9 nucleotides match TRBD1. Trimming removed 3 bases from V and 8 bases from J; junction bases left unmatched: 4. The CDR3 length is 13 residues. In germline, CDR1 is SGHTA, CDR2 FQGNSA. The CDR3 DNA follows: TGTGCCAGCAGCTTGGGGACAGGGAGAGGCTACACCTTC. This encodes CASSLGTGRGYTF.